These 16 T cell receptor beta chains were all obtained from the same sample, sequenced in a study of blood T cell repertoires in COVID-19 (dated by TCRdb to 2018 to 2021). Libraries were made using the immunoSEQ multiplex PCR assay. The clones in this table, taken by TCRdb from immuneACCESS, are in-frame only. Not every clone is retained; where verified, under half of the shortfall comes from an unresolved V gene, and the cause of the rest is unknown. This sample gives under 150,000 clones in total; approximately 85% of them show up just once. The ten largest account for about 8% of the sample. Sequenced: peripheral blood. The receptors come from a woman between 55 and 75 years old with COVID-19, enrolled during active disease.

In its sample, this clone was seen many times. The chain couples TRBV9 to TRBJ1-1; tentatively, D is TRBD1 (5 bases). The CDR3 length is 13 residues. Germline V lookup: CDR1 SGDLS, CDR2 YYNGEE. V was shortened by 3 bases and J by 6 bases, with 12 bases between the two germline ends. CDR3 residues: CASSAGTYPEAFF. In DNA, the CDR3 is TGTGCCAGCAGCGCCGGGACTTACCCTGAAGCTTTCTTT. The full variable domain, its missing parts supplied by reference TRBV9 and TRBJ1-1, is DSGVTQTPKHLITATGQRVTLRCSPRSGDLSVYWYQQSLDQGLQFLIQYYNGEERAKGNILERFSAQQFPDLHSELNLSSLELGDSALYFCASSAGTYPEAFFGQGTRLTVV.

V usage is TRBV7-8 and J usage is TRBJ1-2, with TRBD1 matching 7 bases. Germline CDR1 SGHVS, CDR2 FQNEAQ. CDR3 length equals 15 residues. The V and J ends lost 1 base and 4 bases, in that order; junction bases with no gene match: 6. The CDR3 DNA sequence: TGTGCCAGCAGCTTAGAAGGGACAGTCCGCTATGGCTACACCTTC. Its protein is CASSLEGTVRYGYTF.

The chain uses TRBV7-3 and TRBJ2-3; 7 positions agree with TRBD2. Germline trimming cut 1 base from V and 1 base from J; bases unmatched to any gene: 5. The CDR3 runs to 16 residues. Germline CDR1 is SGHTA and CDR2 is FQGTGA. CDR3 region: CASSLMGLAGTDTQYF. The CDR3 DNA is TGTGCCAGCAGCTTAATGGGCCTAGCGGGCACAGATACGCAGTATTTT.

The table lists this clone with a count of one. The chain is built from TRBV7-9 and TRBJ2-5, with 8 nucleotides matching TRBD1. The CDR3 consists of 14 residues. The germline gives CDR1 SEHNR, CDR2 FQNEAQ (reference sequence). V was clipped by 3 bases and J by 5 bases; unmatched bases: 5. This CDR3 is CASSFRGRTETQYF. CDR3 nucleotides: TGTGCCAGCAGCTTCAGGGGGCGCACGGAGACCCAGTACTTC.

V and J are TRBV15 and TRBJ2-2; D is possibly TRBD2 (6 bases). This CDR3 comprises 14 residues. Germline assignment: CDR1 LNHNV and CDR2 YYDKDF (reference sequence). The V end lost 8 bases, the J end lost 4 bases, and 14 bases lay between the germline ends. CDR3 loop: CATAQEGLTGELFF. Written as DNA, the CDR3 is TGTGCCACCGCCCAGGAGGGCCTCACCGGGGAGCTGTTTTTT.

Of note for this clone: Possible read error: a much larger clone is one base away. The chain uses TRBV5-4 and TRBJ1-3; D uncertain. CDR1 SGHNT and CDR2 YYREEE come from the germline V gene (reference sequence). V shed 2 bases and J shed 4 bases, with 4 bases lying between them. The CDR3 runs to 12 residues. The CDR3 protein is CASSLRGNTIYF. Written as DNA, the CDR3 is TGTGCCAGCAGCTTACGGGGAAACACCATATATTTT.

This clone has a handful of counts. The chain combines TRBV29-1 with TRBJ2-1; TRBD2 is a possible D gene (7 bases). The CDR3 consists of 15 residues. Trimming stripped 4 bases from V and 0 bases from J, with 13 bases between. Germline CDR1 SQVTM, CDR2 ANQGSEA. The CDR3 bases are TGCAGCGTTGCTGGTGGGGGGGCCTCCTACAATGAGCAGTTCTTC. This encodes CSVAGGGASYNEQFF.

This rearrangement joins TRBV18 to TRBJ1-5; TRBD1 might be the D (6 bases). The ends were cut back, 5 bases at V and 11 bases at J, with 16 bases in the middle. Per germline, CDR1 KGHSH and CDR2 LQKENI. CDR3 length: 13 residues. The CDR3 reads CASSSPGGPTQHF. For the CDR3, the DNA is TGTGCCAGCTCAAGTCCGGGGGGCCCAACCCAGCATTTT.

This clone has only one observation. The rearrangement uses TRBV6-6 and TRBJ2-3; a weak D match, TRBD2 (5 bases). CDR3 length equals 13 residues. Germline V gene sequence: CDR1 MNHNY, CDR2 SVGAGI (reference sequence). Deletions cut 5 bases from V and 7 bases from J, with 13 bases between. This CDR3 reads CASSRLGRNTQYF. In DNA form, the CDR3 reads TGTGCCAGCAGTAGGCTGGGGAGAAATACGCAGTATTTT.

This chain connects TRBV4-1 to TRBJ2-7; 12 bases agree with TRBD1. The junction had 7 bases not matched to a gene; V was cut back by 4 bases and J by 6 bases. From germline, CDR1 is MGHRA and CDR2 YSYEKL. The CDR3 has 15 residues. The CDR3 DNA is TGCGCCAGCAGCCCTTCCCGGGGACAGGGGGCCGAGCAGTACTTC. Its protein is CASSPSRGQGAEQYF.

This rearrangement joins TRBV27 to TRBJ2-7; TRBD1 matches at 7 bases. This CDR3 spans 14 amino acids. Germline CDR1 is MNHEY and CDR2 is SMNVEV (reference sequence). The V gene end was trimmed by 7 bases and the J gene end by 5 bases; junction bases not matched to a gene: 11. For the CDR3, the DNA is TGTGCCAGCACCCGGACAGGTAATAGAGACGAGCAGTACTTC. It yields the protein CASTRTGNRDEQYF.

The chain combines TRBV6-5 with TRBJ1-1; TRBD1 might be the D (5 bases). From germline, CDR1 is MNHEY and CDR2 SVGAGI. Trimming took 6 bases from V and 1 from J, leaving 12 bases between them. CDR3 size: 14 residues. CDR3 sequence (DNA): TGTGCCAGCAGGAGACAGCAAAGGAACACTGAAGCTTTCTTT. As protein: CASRRQQRNTEAFF.

This clone was picked up one time. The CDR3 here is CASGRFLSGNTIYF. The CDR3 nucleotides read TGTGCCAGCGGGCGTTTCCTCTCTGGAAACACCATATATTTT. This sequence joins TRBV7-2 and TRBJ1-3; no definite D call. Germline V gives CDR1 SGHTA, CDR2 FQGNSA. The CDR3 is 14 residues long. V shed 8 bases and J shed 0 bases, with 11 bases lying between them.

This clone was seen only a few times. The chain has TRBV24-1 and TRBJ2-2, with 8 nucleotides matching TRBD1. With V trimmed by 5 bases and J by 4 bases, 2 bases remained unmatched. This CDR3 region has 14 residues. Per germline, CDR1 KGHDR and CDR2 SFDVKD. The CDR3 DNA sequence: TGTGCCACCAGTGTAACAGGGGGCACCGGGGAGCTGTTTTTT. Encoded protein: CATSVTGGTGELFF.

V usage is TRBV20-1 and J usage is TRBJ1-5; no reliable D call. The germline V and J ends were trimmed by 3 bases and 0 bases, with 9 bases remaining between them. Looked up from germline, CDR1 is DFQATT and CDR2 is SNEGSKA (reference sequence). This CDR3 region has 14 residues. The CDR3 region has the DNA TGCAGTGCTAGTGGGGAGTATAGCAATCAGCCCCAGCATTTT. Translating it yields CSASGEYSNQPQHF.

The V gene is TRBV5-4, the J gene TRBJ1-1, with 8 bases that match TRBD1. This CDR3 comprises 15 residues. Germline lookup yields CDR1 SGHNT and CDR2 YYREEE (reference sequence). Trimming cost V 3 bases and J 3 bases; bases outside gene matches: 7. The DNA of the CDR3 is TGTGCCAGCAGCTCGATTCAGGGGGCGGACACTGAAGCTTTCTTT. Its translation is CASSSIQGADTEAFF.